The present T cell receptor beta chain was sequenced within a study of blood T cell repertoires in COVID-19. In the original workflow: Reference gene primer amplification in the assay estimated nucleated cell counts. Using immunoSEQ multiplex PCR, the repertoire was profiled, and TCRdb retains in-frame clones only, with some absent. V, J and clone size are taken as reported in that table, and D and trimming were inferred from the DNA itself. Of more than 80,000 clones listed, about 85% are singletons. Germline assignment: CDR1 MNHNS and CDR2 SASEGT. This CDR3 spans 15 amino acids. The V end was cut by 2 bases, the J end by 4 bases, with 9 bases between.

This clonotype was sampled from an elderly woman with COVID-19, enrolled during active disease. Material: peripheral blood. The chain recombines TRBV6-1 with TRBJ2-6; D is perhaps TRBD2 (5 bases). CDR3 bases: TGTGCCAGCAGTGAACTAGCATCCGGGGCCAACGTCCTGACTTTC. Encoded protein: CASSELASGANVLTF.